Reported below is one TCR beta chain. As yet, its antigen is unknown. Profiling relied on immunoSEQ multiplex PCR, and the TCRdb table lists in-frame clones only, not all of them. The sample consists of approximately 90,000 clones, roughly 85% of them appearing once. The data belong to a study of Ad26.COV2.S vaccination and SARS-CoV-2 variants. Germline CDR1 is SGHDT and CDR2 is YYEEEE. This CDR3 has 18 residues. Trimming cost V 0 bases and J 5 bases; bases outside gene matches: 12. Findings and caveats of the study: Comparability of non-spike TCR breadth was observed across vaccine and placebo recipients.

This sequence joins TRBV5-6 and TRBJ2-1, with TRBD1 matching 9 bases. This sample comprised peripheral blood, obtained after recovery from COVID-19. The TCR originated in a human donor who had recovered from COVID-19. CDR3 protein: CASSLANRGTGQDNEQFF. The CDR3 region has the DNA TGTGCCAGCAGCTTGGCCAATCGCGGGACAGGGCAGGACAATGAGCAGTTCTTC.